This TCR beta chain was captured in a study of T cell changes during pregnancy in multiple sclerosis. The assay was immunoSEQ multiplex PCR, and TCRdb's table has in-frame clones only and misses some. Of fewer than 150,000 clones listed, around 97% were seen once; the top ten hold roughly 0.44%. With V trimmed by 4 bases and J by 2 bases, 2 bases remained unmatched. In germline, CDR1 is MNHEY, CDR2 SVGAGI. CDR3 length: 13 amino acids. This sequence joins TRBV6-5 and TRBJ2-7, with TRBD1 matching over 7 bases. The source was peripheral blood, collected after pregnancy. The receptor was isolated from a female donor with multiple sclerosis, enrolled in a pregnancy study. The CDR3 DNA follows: TGTGCCAGCAGTTTGGACAGGACCTACGAGCAGTACTTC. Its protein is CASSLDRTYEQYF.